The rows below give T cell receptor beta chains drawn from one sample of a study of blood T cell repertoires in COVID-19. TCRdb keeps only in-frame clones here, not all; method: immunoSEQ multiplex PCR. Of about 170,000 clones listed, about 80% are singletons. The source material was peripheral blood. Receptors originate from a man in his fifties or sixties with acute or convalescent COVID-19. The CDR3 runs from the conserved cysteine through the conserved F or W. Each record gives: J gene, clone size, D gene, V gene, CDR3 protein, CDR3 DNA. The D gene is left open where the match is weak. For some rows the clone size is stated as once, few or many, or as a class when expanded; others skip it.

TRBJ2-1	-	-	TRBV19	CASRDWNNNEQFF	TGTGCCAGCCGGGACTGGAATAACAATGAGCAGTTCTTC
TRBJ1-1	-	-	TRBV7-2	CASSWGPRSTEAFF	TGTGCCAGCAGCTGGGGGCCCCGGTCCACTGAAGCTTTCTTT
TRBJ1-5	-	-	TRBV9	CASSVGGRNQPQHF	TGTGCCAGCAGCGTAGGGGGGCGCAATCAGCCCCAGCATTTT
TRBJ2-1	few	TRBD2	TRBV2	CASSGWTSGLEQFF	TGTGCCAGCAGCGGATGGACTAGCGGGCTTGAGCAGTTCTTC
TRBJ1-5	-	-	TRBV6-6	CATGQGKDQPQHF	TGTGCCACCGGCCAGGGGAAAGATCAGCCCCAGCATTTT
TRBJ1-1	-	TRBD1	TRBV5-4	CASRREGANTEAFF	TGTGCCAGCAGGCGGGAGGGGGCGAACACTGAAGCTTTCTTT
TRBJ2-7	-	-	TRBV30	CAWSVGSLTYEQYF	TGTGCCTGGAGTGTAGGTAGCTTGACCTACGAGCAGTACTTC
TRBJ2-5	-	TRBD1	TRBV24-1	CATSDPDPGQQETQYF	TGTGCCACCAGTGATCCCGACCCGGGACAGCAAGAGACCCAGTACTTC
TRBJ2-2	once	-	TRBV7-9	CASTGRASSGELFF	TGTGCCAGCACCGGCAGGGCGAGCAGCGGGGAGCTGTTTTTT
TRBJ1-3	-	-	TRBV6-5	CASSYAGAYSGNTIYF	TGTGCCAGCAGTTACGCAGGGGCGTACTCTGGAAACACCATATATTTT
TRBJ2-5	-	-	TRBV7-9	CASSRTGLQETQYF	TGTGCCAGCAGCCGAACTGGGCTACAAGAGACCCAGTACTTC
TRBJ1-1	-	TRBD1	TRBV9	CASSPRTGTENTEAFF	TGTGCCAGCAGCCCCCGGACAGGGACCGAGAACACTGAAGCTTTCTTT
TRBJ2-3	-	TRBD2	TRBV5-1	CASSLGLAATDTQYF	TGCGCCAGCAGCTTGGGCCTAGCGGCCACAGATACGCAGTATTTT
TRBJ2-1	-	TRBD2	TRBV9	CASSVAPGGVSFVNEQFF	TGTGCCAGCAGCGTAGCTCCCGGGGGGGTTTCGTTTGTAAATGAGCAGTTCTTC
TRBJ1-2	once	-	TRBV6-2/TRBV6-3	CASSYGVASSYGYTF	TGTGCCAGCAGTTACGGTGTGGCCTCCTCCTATGGCTACACCTTC
TRBJ2-5	-	-	TRBV5-4	CASSLASETQYF	TGTGCCAGCAGCTTGGCCTCAGAGACCCAGTACTTC
TRBJ1-1	-	-	TRBV4-3	CASSQGPGTNTEAFF	TGCGCCAGCAGCCAAGGCCCAGGGACAAACACTGAAGCTTTCTTT
TRBJ1-1	-	-	TRBV6-5	CASTEGRMNTEAFF	TGTGCCAGCACCGAGGGTCGGATGAACACTGAAGCTTTCTTT